This T cell receptor beta chain was documented in a study of shared clonotypes between healthy human individuals. Study summary: With ages of 18 to 49, the donors were a couple of women and three men. CD4 naive and CD4 memory each took three plates per donor, while CD8 naive took two and CD8 memory one. Findings and limits, study-wide: When naive CD4 clonotypes were compared across a handful of donors, approximately 4.9% were shared. Some clonotypes were shared by all four sorted-subset donors, while others were not shared. The non-shared ones had lower generation probabilities than the shared ones.

For this clone: Its antigen remains unidentified. The identical CDR3 is also encoded by other nucleotide sequences in the sample.

This CDR3 is built from 13 residues. V lost 3 bases and J 4 bases, leaving 9 bases between the germline ends. Germline V gene data show CDR1 as SGHTA and CDR2 as FQGNSA. Only in-frame clones appear in the TCRdb table, and some are missing; sequencing was by immunoSEQ multiplex PCR. The sample lists about a million clones; 76% were seen once. This rearrangement joins TRBV7-2 to TRBJ1-2; no reliable D call. The receptor was derived from a man aged 18 to 30 in good health. Sample: memory CD4+ T cells sorted from blood. Subset meaning: CD45RA-negative fraction. CDR3 in amino acids: CASSLRTGYGYTF. DNA for the CDR3: TGTGCCAGCAGCTTGCGGACGGGCTATGGCTACACCTTC.